Below are 14 T cell receptor beta chains sequenced from a single sample in a study of post-analysis software for immune sequencing data. Study observations and caveats: Among five TRBV segments more frequent in patients than controls were TRBV5-6, TRBV5-1 and TRBV20-1.

No antigens are known for them. Presence of unique molecular identifiers characterized the TCR beta cDNA libraries. One entry per CDR3 protein, called by TCRdb with MiXCR from the PCR reads. The data show about 770,000 distinct CDR3 sequences, roughly 46% seen once. Sequences were obtained from blood. Receptors were obtained from a girl between 10 and 17 years old with multiple sclerosis.

V usage is TRBV15 and J usage is TRBJ2-1; no clear D gene. Trimming left V 8 bases short and J 9 bases short, with 14 bases between. The CDR3 has 12 residues. The germline gives CDR1 LNHNV, CDR2 YYDKDF (reference sequence). The CDR3 DNA reads TGTGCCACCTGGGGTGGTAATGGTGAGCAGTTCTTC. Amino acid sequence: CATWGGNGEQFF.

This clonotype has more than one count but fewer than ten. The chain recombines TRBV28 with TRBJ2-4; D not certain. V lost 8 bases and J 0 bases, leaving 14 bases between the germline ends. CDR1 is MDHEN and CDR2 is SYDVKM in the germline V gene. This CDR3 has 15 amino acids. CDR3 DNA: TGTGCCAGCGGCCCGGTCGCTCTAGCCAAAAACATTCAGTACTTC. Encoded protein: CASGPVALAKNIQYF. Full variable domain (rest looked up from reference TRBV28 and TRBJ2-4): DVKVTQSSRYLVKRTGEKVFLECVQDMDHENMFWYRQDPGLGLRLIYFSYDVKMKEKGDIPEGYSVSREKKERFSLILESASTNQTSMYLCASGPVALAKNIQYFGAGTRLSVL.

The chain recombines TRBV7-2 with TRBJ2-1, with 12 nucleotides matching TRBD2. The CDR3 consists of 16 residues. Germline V gene data show CDR1 as SGHTA and CDR2 as FQGNSA. After removal of 5 bases from V and 12 bases from J, the junction contained 14 bases not matched to a gene. In DNA, the CDR3 is TGTGCCAGCAGCCTTTGGACTAGCGGGACAAGCGTCGGGCAGTTCTTC. This codes for CASSLWTSGTSVGQFF.

This clonotype was counted a few times. The genes are TRBV11-2 and TRBJ2-5, with D possibly being TRBD2 (5 bases). V was trimmed by 4 bases and J by 11 bases, leaving 23 bases between them. Germline V gene data show CDR1 as SGHAT and CDR2 as FQNNGV. There are 15 residues in the CDR3. CDR3 amino acids: CASSSPLNPLRGQYF. For the CDR3, the DNA is TGTGCCAGCAGCTCCCCACTGAACCCCCTACGAGGGCAGTACTTC. The full variable domain, with the rest looked up from reference TRBV11-2 and TRBJ2-5, is EAGVAQSPRYKIIEKRQSVAFWCNPISGHATLYWYQQILGQGPKLLIQFQNNGVVDDSQLPKDRFSAERLKGVDSTLKIQPAKLEDSAVYLCASSSPLNPLRGQYFGPGTRLLVL.

The chain is built from TRBV27 and TRBJ2-1; TRBD1 aligns across 8 bases. The CDR3 is made up of 15 amino acids. Germline CDR1 and CDR2: MNHEY and SMNVEV (reference sequence). V shed 4 bases and J 8 bases; nucleotides not matched to a gene: 10. The CDR3 is CASSSTATGADEQFF. CDR3 in DNA: TGTGCCAGCAGTTCGACCGCGACAGGGGCAGATGAGCAGTTCTTC.

This chain joins TRBV11-3 and TRBJ2-1, with TRBD1 identical over 7 bases. The V segment lost 7 bases and the J segment 9 bases; nucleotides outside the gene matches: 9. The germline V gene encodes CDR1 SGHNT and CDR2 YENEEA. There are 13 residues in the CDR3. In DNA form, the CDR3 reads TGTGCCAGCACCCGACAGGGAGCTTCTGAGCAGTTCTTC. Translating it yields CASTRQGASEQFF.

V and J are TRBV7-3 and TRBJ2-3, with D possibly being TRBD2 (5 bases). The CDR3 covers 15 residues. Trimming removed 1 base from V and 4 bases from J, with 12 bases in between. The germline CDR1 and CDR2 sequences are SGHTA and FQGTGA. The CDR3 DNA reads as TGTGCCAGCAGCTTAATGAGGGCTAGCCCAGATACGCAGTATTTT. Translated: CASSLMRASPDTQYF.

V is TRBV7-9 and J is TRBJ1-2, with D uncertain. Looked up from germline, CDR1 is SEHNR and CDR2 is FQNEAQ (reference sequence). The CDR3 runs to 12 residues. The V and J ends lost 1 base and 8 bases respectively, with 8 bases between them. The CDR3 bases are TGTGCCAGCAGCTTAGGCGTCCTAGGCTACACCTTC. It translates to CASSLGVLGYTF.

The sample holds a few counts of this clonotype. The V call is TRBV24-1, the J call TRBJ2-1, with 7 nucleotides matching TRBD2. J lost 7 bases, V lost 6 bases, and 8 bases had no gene match. This CDR3 comprises 14 residues. From germline, CDR1 is KGHDR and CDR2 SFDVKD. The CDR3 bases are TGTGCCACCAGTTCTAGCGGTAACAGGAATGAGCAGTTCTTC. Amino acids: CATSSSGNRNEQFF.

This clonotype was seen repeatedly, ten times or more. The chain couples TRBV4-1 to TRBJ2-7, with a tentative D call TRBD2 (6 bases). Trimming took off 2 bases at V and 5 bases at J, with 7 bases between the two ends. The CDR3 consists of 12 residues. Germline V lookup: CDR1 MGHRA, CDR2 YSYEKL. CDR3: CASSQTGDEQYF. The DNA for the CDR3 is TGCGCCAGCAGCCAAACGGGGGACGAGCAGTACTTC.

This clonotype occurred a few times. The genes are TRBV5-1 and TRBJ2-3; TRBD1 matches 8 bases. V lost 4 bases and J lost 2; bases outside the gene matches: 6. The CDR3 is 15 residues long. In germline, CDR1 is SGHRS, CDR2 YFSETQ. In DNA form, the CDR3 reads TGCGCCAGCAGCCCAAGACAGGGGATCACAGATACGCAGTATTTT. Translating gives CASSPRQGITDTQYF.

In regard to this clonotype: This could be a read error, since a much larger clone is one nucleotide away. The chain is built from TRBV27 and TRBJ1-1; D ambiguous. The CDR3 length is 13 residues. CDR1 and CDR2 from the germline V gene are MNHEY and SMNVEV (reference sequence). The V and J ends lost 3 bases and 1 base respectively, with 6 bases between them. CDR3 sequence (DNA): TGTGCCAGCAGTTTTAGGGCGAACACTGAAGCTTTCTTT. Protein product: CASSFRANTEAFF.

This clonotype was seen only a few times. The chain couples TRBV4-2 to TRBJ2-1; D possibly matches TRBD1 or TRBD2 (5 bases each). V was clipped by 4 bases and J by 9 bases, with 16 bases between them. The CDR3 extends over 14 amino acids. CDR1 LGHNA and CDR2 YNFKEQ come from the germline V gene. The CDR3 DNA sequence: TGTGCCAGCAGCCGGGACGGTAGTCGGGGTGAGCAGTTCTTC. Its translation is CASSRDGSRGEQFF.

Regarding this clonotype: A read error may explain this, as a much larger clone is one base away. The chain couples TRBV5-1 to TRBJ1-2; a weak D match, TRBD1 (5 bases). Germline values: CDR1 SGHRS, CDR2 YFSETQ. This CDR3 contains 16 residues. The DNA of the CDR3 is TGCGCCAGCAGCTCAGGCCGGGGCCTAGCTAACTATGGCCACACCTTC. This encodes CASSSGRGLANYGHTF.